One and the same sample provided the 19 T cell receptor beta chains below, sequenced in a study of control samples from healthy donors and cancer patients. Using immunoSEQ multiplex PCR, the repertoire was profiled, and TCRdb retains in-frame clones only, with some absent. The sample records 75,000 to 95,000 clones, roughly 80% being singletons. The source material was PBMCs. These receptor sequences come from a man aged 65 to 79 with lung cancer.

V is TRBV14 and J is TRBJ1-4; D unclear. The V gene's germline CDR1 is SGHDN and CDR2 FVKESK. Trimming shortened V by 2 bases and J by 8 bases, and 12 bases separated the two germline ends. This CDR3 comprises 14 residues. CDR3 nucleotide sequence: TGTGCCAGCAGCCAAATGATAAAGAGGGAAAAACTGTTTTTT. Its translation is CASSQMIKREKLFF.

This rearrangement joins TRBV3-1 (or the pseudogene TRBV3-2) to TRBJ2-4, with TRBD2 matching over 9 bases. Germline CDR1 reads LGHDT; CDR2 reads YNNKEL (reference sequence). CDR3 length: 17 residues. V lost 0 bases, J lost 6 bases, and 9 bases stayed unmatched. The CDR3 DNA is TGTGCCAGCAGCCAAGAGGTGGCTAGCGGGGTGTTAAACATTCAGTACTTC. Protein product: CASSQEVASGVLNIQYF.

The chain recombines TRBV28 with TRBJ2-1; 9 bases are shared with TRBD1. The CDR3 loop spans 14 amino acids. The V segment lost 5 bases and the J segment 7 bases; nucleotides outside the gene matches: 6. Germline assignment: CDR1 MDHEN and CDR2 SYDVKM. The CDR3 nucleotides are TGTGCCAGCAGTGGGGACAGGGTGCGGAATGAGCAGTTCTTC. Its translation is CASSGDRVRNEQFF.

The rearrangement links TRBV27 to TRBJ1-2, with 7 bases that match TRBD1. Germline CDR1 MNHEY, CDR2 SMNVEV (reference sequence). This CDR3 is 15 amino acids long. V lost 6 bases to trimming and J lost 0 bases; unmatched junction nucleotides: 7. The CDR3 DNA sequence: TGTGCCAGCAGACCGGGACAGATGTCTAACTATGGCTACACCTTC. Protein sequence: CASRPGQMSNYGYTF.

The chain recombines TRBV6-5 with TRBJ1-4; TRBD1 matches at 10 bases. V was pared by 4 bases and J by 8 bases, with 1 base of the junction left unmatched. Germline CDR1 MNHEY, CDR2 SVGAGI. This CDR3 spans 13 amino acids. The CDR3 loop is CASSWTGGEKLFF. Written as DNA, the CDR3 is TGTGCCAGCAGTTGGACAGGGGGGGAAAAACTGTTTTTT.

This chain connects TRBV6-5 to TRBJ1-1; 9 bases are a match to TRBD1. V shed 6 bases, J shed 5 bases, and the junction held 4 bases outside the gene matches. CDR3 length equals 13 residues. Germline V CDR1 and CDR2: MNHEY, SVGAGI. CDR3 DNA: TGTGCCAGCAGAAAGACAGGGGGGACTGAAGCTTTCTTT. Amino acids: CASRKTGGTEAFF.

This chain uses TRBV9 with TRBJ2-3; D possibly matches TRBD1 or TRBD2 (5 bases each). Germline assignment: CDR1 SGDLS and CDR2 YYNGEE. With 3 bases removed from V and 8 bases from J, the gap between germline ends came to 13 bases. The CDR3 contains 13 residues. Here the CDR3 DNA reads TGTGCCAGCAGCGAGTCAGATGGGGGTACGCAGTATTTT. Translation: CASSESDGGTQYF. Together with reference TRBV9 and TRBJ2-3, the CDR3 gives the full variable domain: DSGVTQTPKHLITATGQRVTLRCSPRSGDLSVYWYQQSLDQGLQFLIQYYNGEERAKGNILERFSAQQFPDLHSELNLSSLELGDSALYFCASSESDGGTQYFGPGTRLTVL.

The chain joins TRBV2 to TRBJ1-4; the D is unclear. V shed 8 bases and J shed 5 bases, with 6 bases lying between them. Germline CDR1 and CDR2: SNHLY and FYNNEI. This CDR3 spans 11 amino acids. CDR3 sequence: CASRTNEKLFF. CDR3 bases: TGTGCCAGCCGCACCAATGAAAAACTGTTTTTT.

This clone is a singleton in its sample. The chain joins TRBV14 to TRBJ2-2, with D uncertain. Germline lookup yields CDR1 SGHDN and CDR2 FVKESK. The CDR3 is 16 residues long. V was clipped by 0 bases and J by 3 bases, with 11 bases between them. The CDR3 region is CASSQDRVPHTGELFF. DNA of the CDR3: TGTGCCAGCAGCCAAGATCGAGTTCCCCACACCGGGGAGCTGTTTTTT. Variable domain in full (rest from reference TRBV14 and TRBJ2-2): EAGVTQFPSHSVIEKGQTVTLRCDPISGHDNLYWYRRVMGKEIKFLLHFVKESKQDESGMPNNRFLAERTGGTYSTLKVQPAELEDSGVYFCASSQDRVPHTGELFFGEGSRLTVL.

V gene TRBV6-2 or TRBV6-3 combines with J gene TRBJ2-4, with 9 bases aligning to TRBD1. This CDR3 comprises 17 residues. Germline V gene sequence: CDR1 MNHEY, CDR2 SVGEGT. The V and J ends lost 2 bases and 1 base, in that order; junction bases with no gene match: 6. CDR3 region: CASSYAGQGMAKNIQYF. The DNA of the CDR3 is TGTGCCAGCAGTTACGCCGGACAGGGGATGGCCAAAAACATTCAGTACTTC.

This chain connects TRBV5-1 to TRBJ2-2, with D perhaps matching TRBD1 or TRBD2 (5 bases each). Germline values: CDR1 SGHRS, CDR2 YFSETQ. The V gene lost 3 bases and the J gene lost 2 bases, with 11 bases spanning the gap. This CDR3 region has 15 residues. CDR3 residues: CASSSGTINTGELFF. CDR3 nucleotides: TGCGCCAGCAGCTCCGGGACCATCAACACCGGGGAGCTGTTTTTT.

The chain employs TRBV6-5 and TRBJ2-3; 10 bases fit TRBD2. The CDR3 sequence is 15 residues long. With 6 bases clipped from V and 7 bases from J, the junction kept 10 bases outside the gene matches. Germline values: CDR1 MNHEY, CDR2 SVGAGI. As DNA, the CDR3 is TGTGCCAGCAGGCCGCTAGCGGGGGTTACTAATACGCAGTATTTT. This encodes CASRPLAGVTNTQYF.

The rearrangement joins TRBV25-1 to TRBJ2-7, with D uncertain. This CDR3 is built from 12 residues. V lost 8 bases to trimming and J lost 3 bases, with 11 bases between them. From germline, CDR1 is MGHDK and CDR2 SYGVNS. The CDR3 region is CASGRFHYEQYF. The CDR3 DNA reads TGTGCCAGCGGGCGTTTCCACTACGAGCAGTACTTC.

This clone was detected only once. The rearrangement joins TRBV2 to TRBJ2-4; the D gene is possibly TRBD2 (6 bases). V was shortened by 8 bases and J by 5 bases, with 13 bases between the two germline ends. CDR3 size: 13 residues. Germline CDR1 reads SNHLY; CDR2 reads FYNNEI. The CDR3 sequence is CASGGTAQNIQYF. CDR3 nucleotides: TGTGCCAGCGGGGGGACTGCTCAAAACATTCAGTACTTC.

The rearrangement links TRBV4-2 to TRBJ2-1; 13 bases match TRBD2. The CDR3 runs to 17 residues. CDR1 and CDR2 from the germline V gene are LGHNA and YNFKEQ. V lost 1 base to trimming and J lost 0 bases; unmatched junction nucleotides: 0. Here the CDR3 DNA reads TGTGCCAGCAGCCAAGGACTAGCGGGGGGCTCCTACAATGAGCAGTTCTTC. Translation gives CASSQGLAGGSYNEQFF.

As DNA, the CDR3 is TGTGCCAGCAGCTCAGCCTGGACAGGCGGGGCCAACGTCCTGACTTTC. Protein: CASSSAWTGGANVLTF. The V and J genes are TRBV5-8 and TRBJ2-6; 7 bases align to TRBD1. Germline lookup yields CDR1 SGHTS and CDR2 YDEGEE. J lost 4 bases, V lost 3 bases, and 7 bases had no gene match. The CDR3 totals 16 residues.

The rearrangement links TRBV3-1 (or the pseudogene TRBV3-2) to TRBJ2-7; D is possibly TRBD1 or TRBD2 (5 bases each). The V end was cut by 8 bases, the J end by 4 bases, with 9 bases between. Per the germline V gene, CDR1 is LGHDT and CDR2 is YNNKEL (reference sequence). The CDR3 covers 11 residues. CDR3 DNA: TGTGCCAGCGGCAGGGAGTACGAGCAGTACTTC. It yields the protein CASGREYEQYF.

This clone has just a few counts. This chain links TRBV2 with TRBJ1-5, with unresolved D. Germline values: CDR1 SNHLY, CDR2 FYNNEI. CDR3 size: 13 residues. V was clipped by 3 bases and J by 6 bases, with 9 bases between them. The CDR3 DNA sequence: TGTGCCAGCAGTGAGGATTTAGCTCAGCCCCAGCATTTT. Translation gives CASSEDLAQPQHF.

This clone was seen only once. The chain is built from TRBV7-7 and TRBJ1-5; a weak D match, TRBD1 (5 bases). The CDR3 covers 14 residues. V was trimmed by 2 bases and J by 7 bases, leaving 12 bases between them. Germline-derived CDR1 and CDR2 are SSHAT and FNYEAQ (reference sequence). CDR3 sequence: CASSLLQEGQPQHF. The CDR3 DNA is TGTGCCAGCAGCTTACTACAGGAAGGACAGCCCCAGCATTTT.